These 27 T cell receptor beta chains originate from one sample sequenced in a study of shared clonotypes between healthy human individuals. CD45RO-negative CD8 cells positively selected for CCR7 made up the naive population, which excluded terminally differentiated effector memory CD45RA+ cells. Using immunoSEQ multiplex PCR, the repertoire was profiled, and TCRdb retains in-frame clones only, with some absent. Here the sample spans 760,000 or so clones, around 96% being singletons. Sequencing used naive CD8+ T cells sorted from blood. The receptor source for this set is a man aged 25-40 years in good health.

This chain joins TRBV4-2 and TRBJ2-3; 7 bases map to TRBD2. V shed 0 bases and J 2 bases; nucleotides not matched to a gene: 8. The CDR3 loop spans 17 amino acids. Per the germline V gene, CDR1 is LGHNA and CDR2 is YNFKEQ. The CDR3 is CASSQDWASGVTDTQYF. CDR3 bases: TGTGCCAGCAGCCAAGATTGGGCTAGCGGAGTCACAGATACGCAGTATTTT.

The chain uses TRBV4-1 and TRBJ1-1, with no clear D. CDR1 is MGHRA and CDR2 is YSYEKL in the germline V gene. The V and J ends lost 3 bases and 0 bases respectively, with 5 bases between them. The CDR3 spans 13 residues. In DNA form, the CDR3 reads TGCGCCAGCAGCCAGGAGGTGAACACTGAAGCTTTCTTT. As protein: CASSQEVNTEAFF.

J is TRBJ1-1 and V is TRBV7-9, with no clear D. The CDR3 totals 16 residues. V lost 5 bases and J lost 4, with 20 bases in between. CDR1 is SEHNR and CDR2 is FQNEAQ in the germline V gene (reference sequence). This CDR3 is CASSPSRGGKGTEAFF. The DNA for the CDR3 is TGTGCCAGCAGCCCCTCCCGAGGCGGTAAAGGCACTGAAGCTTTCTTT.

The chain links TRBV6-5 to TRBJ1-1; the match to TRBD1 covers 8 bases. The CDR3 length is 15 residues. J gave up 4 bases and V 6 bases, and 10 bases lay outside the gene matches. Germline V gives CDR1 MNHEY, CDR2 SVGAGI. As DNA, the CDR3 is TGTGCCAGCAGAAGCAGGGGGCGATTTTTCACTGAAGCTTTCTTT. Amino acids: CASRSRGRFFTEAFF.

The rearrangement uses TRBV11-2 and TRBJ1-2; weak D call: TRBD1 (6 bases). Per germline, CDR1 SGHAT and CDR2 FQNNGV. V was clipped by 4 bases and J by 2 bases, with 11 bases between them. This CDR3 is 14 amino acids long. The CDR3 here is CASSSGTPNYGYTF. The DNA for the CDR3 is TGTGCCAGCAGCTCCGGGACACCGAACTATGGCTACACCTTC.

The chain joins TRBV27 to TRBJ2-3; D not certain. Trimming cost V 1 base and J 3 bases, with 14 bases left between them. The CDR3 consists of 16 residues. CDR1 and CDR2 from the germline V gene are MNHEY and SMNVEV (reference sequence). The CDR3 DNA is TGTGCCAGCAGTTTATATTCCCCCGCAGAGACAGATACGCAGTATTTT. The encoded protein is CASSLYSPAETDTQYF.

This rearrangement joins TRBV4-3 to TRBJ2-1; 13 nucleotides align to TRBD2. Germline values: CDR1 LGHNA, CDR2 YSLEER. The CDR3 length is 15 residues. The trim removed 3 bases at V and 5 bases at J, leaving 1 base unmatched. This CDR3 is CASSHGLAGDNEQFF. As DNA, the CDR3 is TGCGCCAGCAGCCACGGACTAGCGGGAGACAATGAGCAGTTCTTC.

The chain is built from TRBV13 and TRBJ2-5, with 11 nucleotides matching TRBD2. Germline V lookup: CDR1 PRHDT, CDR2 FYEKMQ (reference sequence). The CDR3 consists of 16 residues. Trimming at V came to 5 bases and at J to 0 bases, leaving 5 bases not matched to a gene. Written as DNA, the CDR3 is TGTGCCAGCAGCGGAACTAGCGGGAGAGACCAAGAGACCCAGTACTTC. Amino acids: CASSGTSGRDQETQYF.

The chain joins TRBV4-3 to TRBJ2-2; D remains unclear. V lost 1 base, J lost 1 base, and 7 bases lay in between. CDR3 length: 15 residues. Germline CDR1 is LGHNA and CDR2 is YSLEER. The CDR3 loop reads CASSQGPGNTGELFF. In DNA, the CDR3 is TGCGCCAGCAGCCAAGGTCCAGGGAACACCGGGGAGCTGTTTTTT.

This clone was detected only a few times. This chain joins TRBV4-3 and TRBJ2-1; weak D call: TRBD2 (6 bases). The CDR3 has 13 amino acids. Germline CDR1 and CDR2: LGHNA and YSLEER. Trimming left V 1 base short and J 10 bases short, with 11 bases between. The CDR3 bases are TGCGCCAGCAGCCAAGGACTAGTTGGCGAGCAGTTCTTC. Its protein is CASSQGLVGEQFF.

CDR3 DNA: TGCAGCGCCGTAGGACTAGCGGATTACAATGAGCAGTTCTTC. This translates into CSAVGLADYNEQFF. The chain links TRBV29-1 to TRBJ2-1, with 10 nucleotides matching TRBD2. Germline V gene lookup returns CDR1 SQVTM and CDR2 ANQGSEA. The CDR3 runs 14 residues. J gave up 4 bases and V 7 bases, and 7 bases lay outside the gene matches.

This chain joins TRBV27 and TRBJ2-1; 9 nucleotides align to TRBD2. The junction had 16 bases not matched to a gene; V was cut back by 1 base and J by 9 bases. The germline V gene encodes CDR1 MNHEY and CDR2 SMNVEV (reference sequence). The CDR3 has 18 residues. The CDR3 loop reads CASSLLRREGSRWGEQFF. CDR3 DNA sequence: TGTGCCAGCAGTTTATTGCGGCGGGAGGGCAGCCGTTGGGGTGAGCAGTTCTTC.

V gene TRBV11-2 combines with J gene TRBJ2-1, with D perhaps matching TRBD1 (5 bases). CDR3 length: 14 residues. Looked up from germline, CDR1 is SGHAT and CDR2 is FQNNGV. Trimming pared 5 bases from V and 6 bases from J, leaving 14 bases between. CDR3 sequence (DNA): TGTGCCAGCAGCGAGGACATCTCTTTCAATGAGCAGTTCTTC. It is translated as CASSEDISFNEQFF.

The rearrangement joins TRBV27 to TRBJ1-2; TRBD1 might be the D (5 bases). Germline V gene data show CDR1 as MNHEY and CDR2 as SMNVEV (reference sequence). The CDR3 has 15 residues. V lost 4 bases, J lost 5 bases, and 17 bases lay in between. The DNA for the CDR3 is TGTGCCAGCAGTTCCTACCGGGACGCAGGGTATGGCTACACCTTC. This codes for CASSSYRDAGYGYTF.

Details on this clone: Other nucleotide sequences in the sample specify the same CDR3. V usage is TRBV5-5 and J usage is TRBJ2-7; D gene uncertain. Germline CDR1 reads SGHKS; CDR2 reads YYEKEE (reference sequence). V was trimmed by 0 bases and J by 4 bases, leaving 2 bases between them. This CDR3 comprises 11 residues. CDR3 DNA: TGTGCCAGCAGCTTGGGATACGAGCAGTACTTC. Its protein product is CASSLGYEQYF.

The chain uses TRBV7-9 and TRBJ2-1; D may be TRBD2 (5 bases). CDR1 and CDR2 (germline): SEHNR, FQNEAQ (reference sequence). Trimming took 2 bases from V and 3 from J, leaving 11 bases between them. CDR3 length equals 15 residues. The CDR3 region has the DNA TGTGCCAGCAGCTTACCCGCCGGGATCTACAATGAGCAGTTCTTC. Encoded protein: CASSLPAGIYNEQFF.

V and J are TRBV9 and TRBJ2-7, with 10 positions matching TRBD2. Trimming took 4 bases from V and 5 from J; bases not matched to a gene: 9. Per germline, CDR1 SGDLS and CDR2 YYNGEE. The CDR3 loop spans 15 amino acids. The DNA of the CDR3 is TGTGCCAGCAGCCCTACTAGCGGGATATCCAACGAGCAGTACTTC. Its protein is CASSPTSGISNEQYF.

This chain connects TRBV29-1 to TRBJ2-4; no clear D. The CDR3 spans 11 residues. The V and J ends lost 3 bases and 8 bases respectively, with 8 bases between them. Germline CDR1 and CDR2: SQVTM and ANQGSEA. The chain's CDR3 is CSVEVWDIQYF. As DNA, the CDR3 is TGCAGCGTTGAGGTTTGGGACATTCAGTACTTC.

This clone was recorded only once. The chain uses TRBV7-9 and TRBJ2-7; 8 nucleotides align to TRBD1. The CDR3 consists of 14 residues. The germline V gene has CDR1 SEHNR and CDR2 FQNEAQ (reference sequence). With 5 bases clipped from V and 6 bases from J, the junction kept 9 bases outside the gene matches. For the CDR3, the DNA is TGTGCCAGCAGCAAACCCGGGACAGGATCCGAGCAGTACTTC. This encodes CASSKPGTGSEQYF.

V and J are TRBV5-1 and TRBJ2-7, with TRBD2 matching over 8 bases. Germline trimming cut 0 bases from V and 6 bases from J; bases unmatched to any gene: 14. The CDR3 extends over 17 amino acids. Germline CDR1 reads SGHRS; CDR2 reads YFSETQ. The chain's CDR3 is CASSLEISGTSAAEQYF. CDR3 nucleotide sequence: TGCGCCAGCAGCTTGGAAATATCCGGGACTAGTGCGGCCGAGCAGTACTTC.

The DNA of the CDR3 is TGTGCCGAAGGAGCACCCTACGAGCAGTACTTC. Its protein is CAEGAPYEQYF. The chain recombines TRBV6-1 with TRBJ2-7; D ambiguous. Per the germline V gene, CDR1 is MNHNS and CDR2 is SASEGT. With 11 bases removed from V and 2 bases from J, the gap between germline ends came to 10 bases. CDR3 size: 11 residues.

J is TRBJ2-7 and V is TRBV7-3; the match to TRBD2 covers 7 bases. Trimming removed 2 bases from V and 4 bases from J; junction bases left unmatched: 8. Germline CDR1 and CDR2: SGHTA and FQGTGA. This CDR3 comprises 15 residues. The CDR3 is CASSLEGTGGYEQYF. DNA for the CDR3: TGTGCCAGCAGCTTAGAAGGTACGGGAGGTTACGAGCAGTACTTC.

The rearrangement links TRBV27 to TRBJ1-1; tentative D call: TRBD1 (6 bases). Germline V gene sequence: CDR1 MNHEY, CDR2 SMNVEV (reference sequence). The CDR3 length is 13 residues. The V end was cut by 7 bases, the J end by 5 bases, with 14 bases between. This chain's CDR3 is CASKFGGQTEAFF. The CDR3 DNA follows: TGTGCCAGCAAATTTGGGGGCCAGACTGAAGCTTTCTTT.

The chain has TRBV11-1 and TRBJ2-7; 8 bases align to TRBD2. J lost 5 bases, V lost 5 bases, and 8 bases had no gene match. The CDR3 length is 14 residues. CDR1 is SGHAT, CDR2 FQDESV, per germline (reference sequence). CDR3 DNA: TGTGCCAGCAGCCCCATACGGGGGGGCGACGAGCAGTACTTC. Residues: CASSPIRGGDEQYF.

This clone was observed a single time. CDR3 amino acids: CASRGTVRPSYEQYF. Written as DNA, the CDR3 is TGTGCCAGCAGGGGGACGGTCAGACCCTCCTACGAGCAGTACTTC. The rearrangement links TRBV6-6 to TRBJ2-7; D may correspond to TRBD1 or TRBD2 (5 bases each). Trimming stripped 6 bases from V and 0 bases from J, with 15 bases between. CDR3 length equals 15 residues. CDR1 is MNHNY, CDR2 SVGAGI, per germline (reference sequence).

V is TRBV6-5 and J is TRBJ1-5; TRBD1 is a possible D gene (5 bases). Trimming removed 4 bases from V and 7 bases from J, with 8 bases in between. The CDR3 spans 12 residues. Germline CDR1 MNHEY, CDR2 SVGAGI. The CDR3 region is CASSSGSQPQHF. The CDR3 DNA reads as TGTGCCAGCAGTTCAGGGTCCCAGCCCCAGCATTTT.

This sequence joins TRBV27 and TRBJ1-4, with D possibly TRBD1 on 5 matching bases. The CDR3 runs 14 residues. Per the germline V gene, CDR1 is MNHEY and CDR2 is SMNVEV (reference sequence). Trimming pared 7 bases from V and 4 bases from J, leaving 13 bases between. The CDR3 region is CASTPGHLNEKLFF. Written as DNA, the CDR3 is TGTGCCAGCACCCCAGGACATCTTAATGAAAAACTGTTTTTT.